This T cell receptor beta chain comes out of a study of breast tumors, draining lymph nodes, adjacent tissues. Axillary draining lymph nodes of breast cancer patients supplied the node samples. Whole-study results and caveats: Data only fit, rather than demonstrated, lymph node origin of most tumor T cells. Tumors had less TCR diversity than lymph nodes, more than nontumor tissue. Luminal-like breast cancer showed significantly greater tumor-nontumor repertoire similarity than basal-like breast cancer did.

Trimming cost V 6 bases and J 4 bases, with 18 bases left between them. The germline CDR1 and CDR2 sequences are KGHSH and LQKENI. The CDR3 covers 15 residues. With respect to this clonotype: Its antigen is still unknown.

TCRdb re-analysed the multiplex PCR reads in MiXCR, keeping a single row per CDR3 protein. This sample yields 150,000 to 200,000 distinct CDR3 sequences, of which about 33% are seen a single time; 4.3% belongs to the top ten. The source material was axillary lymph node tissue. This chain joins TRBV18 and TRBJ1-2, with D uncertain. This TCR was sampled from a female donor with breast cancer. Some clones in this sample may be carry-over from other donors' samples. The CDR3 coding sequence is TGTGCCAGCTCCCCGGCCAATGAGGGAACCTATGGCTACACCTTC. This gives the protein CASSPANEGTYGYTF.